This TCR beta chain was observed in a study of regulatory dendritic cells for organ transplantation (dated by TCRdb to the late 2010s). With respect to the entire study: Sorted naive and memory CD4+ and CD8+ T cells had their TCRbeta repertoires sequenced both before and after allostimulation with either regulatory or mature dendritic cells. The study at large found these results: Only a couple of subjects were sequenced, and the authors noted considerable between-individual heterogeneity in the alloreactive memory CD8+ T cell pool. Highly diverse repertoires were observed in naive CD4+ and CD8+ T cells, whereas lower diversity was observed in memory cells, and the most oligoclonal repertoires were found in memory CD8+ cells. Among the resting subsets, the most alloreactive TCR clonotypes were found in memory CD8+ T cells. In both subjects, allostimulation led to expansion of memory CD8+ clones, although regulatory dendritic cells appeared to cause more limited expansion than mature dendritic cells did.

With regard to this clone: The target of this receptor is not known. No base quality information exists; no much larger clone differs at one position.

A multiplexed two-step PCR with Vbeta-specific forward primers and Jbeta-specific reverse primers was used to amplify the TCRbeta CDR3 regions. Through the immunoSEQ service, the TCRbeta libraries were run on an Illumina instrument for sequencing. The source study handled its data this way. V, D and J genes were assigned using IMGT annotation, and counts were corrected for multiplex PCR bias using synthetic CDR3 analogues. In the immunoSEQ Analyzer, repertoire clonality was calculated as one minus normalized Shannon entropy. Fisher's exact test with Benjamini-Hochberg false discovery rate control was used to define clonal expansion, with two-tailed P<0.01. The source is immuneACCESS, and TCRdb retained only in-frame sequences with V and J called. Part of the clones is not carried over; for the studies checked, unresolved V genes explain less than half of this, and the remainder is unexplained. V and J calls and clone size are copied from that table; D and trimming were computed from the DNA. The sample includes 30,000 to 40,000 clones, with just over 90% observed a single time. The ten largest account for 0.11% of the sample.

FACS was used to sort CD4+ or CD8+ cells into naive T cells (CD45RA+) and memory T cells (CD45RO+). The T cells used for TCR sequencing were obtained from two healthy control subjects. For the mixed lymphocyte reactions, sorted T cell subsets left unstimulated acted as baseline controls. The Qiagen DNeasy Blood & Tissue Kit was used for extraction of genomic DNA. The CDR3 contains 13 residues, cysteine and phenylalanine counted. This entry keeps only the CDR3 DNA: 39 bases, framed from base 1. Sequences SGHDT (CDR1) and YYEEEE (CDR2) are obtained from the germline V gene. V and J lose 4 bases and 1 base, and a span of 8 bases separates them.

The sequence joins TRBV5-6 to TRBJ1-1, and perhaps TRBD1 as D gene, on 6 matching bases. Specimen: naive CD8+ T cells from blood. Read against the paper, the sample's cell subset or site label means: CD45RA+ naive T cells. This clonotype was obtained from a human donor in good health. The nucleotides are TGTGCCAGCAGCCCGACAGGGAACACTGAAGCTTTCTTT. Its protein is CASSPTGNTEAFF.